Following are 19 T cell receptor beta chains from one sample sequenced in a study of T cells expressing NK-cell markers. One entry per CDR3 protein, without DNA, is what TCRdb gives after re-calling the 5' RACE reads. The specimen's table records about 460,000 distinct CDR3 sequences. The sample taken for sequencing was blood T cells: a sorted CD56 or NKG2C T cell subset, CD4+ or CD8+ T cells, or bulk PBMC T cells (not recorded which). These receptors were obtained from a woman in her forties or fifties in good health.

Here the CDR3 reads CSVAGTSRETQYF. V gene TRBV29-1 combines with J gene TRBJ2-5; with no DNA, the TCRdb D assignment of TRBD2 cannot be verified. This CDR3 has 13 amino acids. The germline gives CDR1 SQVTM, CDR2 ANQGSEA.

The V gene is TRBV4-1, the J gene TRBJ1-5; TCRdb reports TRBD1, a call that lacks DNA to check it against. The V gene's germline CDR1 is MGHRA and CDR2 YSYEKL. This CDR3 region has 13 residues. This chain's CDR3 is CASRSGIGQPQHF.

CDR3 loop: CASNRDPSRGYGYTF. The V gene is TRBV9, the J gene TRBJ1-2; absent DNA, TCRdb's TRBD1 call cannot be checked. The CDR3 runs 15 residues. Germline assignment: CDR1 SGDLS and CDR2 YYNGEE.

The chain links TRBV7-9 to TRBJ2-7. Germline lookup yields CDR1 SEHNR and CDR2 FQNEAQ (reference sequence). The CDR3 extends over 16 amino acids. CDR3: CASSLLRIGSSYEQYF.

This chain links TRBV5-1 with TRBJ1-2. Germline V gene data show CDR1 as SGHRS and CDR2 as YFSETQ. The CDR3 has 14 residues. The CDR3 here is CASSLDGGPRGYTF.

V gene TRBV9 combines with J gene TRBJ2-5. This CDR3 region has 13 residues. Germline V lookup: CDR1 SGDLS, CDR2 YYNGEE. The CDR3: CASSVDEENAQYF.

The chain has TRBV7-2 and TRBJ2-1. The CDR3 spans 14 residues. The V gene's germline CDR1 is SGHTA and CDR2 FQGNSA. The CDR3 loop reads CASSLSANDNEQFF.

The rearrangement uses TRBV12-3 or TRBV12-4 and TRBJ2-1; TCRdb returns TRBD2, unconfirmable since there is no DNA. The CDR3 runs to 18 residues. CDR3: CASSLGTASGTSYNEQFF.

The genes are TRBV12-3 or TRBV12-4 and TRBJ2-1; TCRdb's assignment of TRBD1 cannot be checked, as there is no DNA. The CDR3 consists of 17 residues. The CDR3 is CASSLPQGPIVVNEQFF.

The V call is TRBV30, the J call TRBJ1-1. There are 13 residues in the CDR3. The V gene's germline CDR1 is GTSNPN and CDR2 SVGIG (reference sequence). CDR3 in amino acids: CAWKGYLAGEAFF.

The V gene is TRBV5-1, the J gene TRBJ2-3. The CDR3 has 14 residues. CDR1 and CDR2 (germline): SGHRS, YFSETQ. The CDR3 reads CASSLALMRDTQYF.

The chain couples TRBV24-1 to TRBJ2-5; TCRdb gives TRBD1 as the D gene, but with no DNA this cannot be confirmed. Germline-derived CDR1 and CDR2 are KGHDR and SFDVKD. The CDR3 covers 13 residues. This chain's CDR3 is CATAQPGEETQYF.

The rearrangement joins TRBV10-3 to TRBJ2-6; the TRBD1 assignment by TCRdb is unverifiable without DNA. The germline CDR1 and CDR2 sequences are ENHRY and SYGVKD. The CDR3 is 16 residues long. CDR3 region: CAISESVGAGANVLTF.

The CDR3 here is CASPQASVYEQYF. The rearrangement uses TRBV9 and TRBJ2-7; absent DNA, TCRdb's TRBD2 call cannot be checked. The CDR3 covers 13 residues. Germline V gene lookup returns CDR1 SGDLS and CDR2 YYNGEE.

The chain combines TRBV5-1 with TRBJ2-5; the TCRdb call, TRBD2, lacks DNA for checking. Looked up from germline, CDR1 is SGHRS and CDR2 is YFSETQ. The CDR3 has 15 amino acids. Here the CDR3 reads CASSPRLAGRQTQYF.

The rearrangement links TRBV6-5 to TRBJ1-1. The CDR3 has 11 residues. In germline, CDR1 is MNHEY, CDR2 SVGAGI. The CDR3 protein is CASRSFVEAFF.

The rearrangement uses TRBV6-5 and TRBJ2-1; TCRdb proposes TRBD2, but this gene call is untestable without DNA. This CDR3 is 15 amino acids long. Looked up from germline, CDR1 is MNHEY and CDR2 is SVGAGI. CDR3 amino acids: CASRKGRARFPEQFF.

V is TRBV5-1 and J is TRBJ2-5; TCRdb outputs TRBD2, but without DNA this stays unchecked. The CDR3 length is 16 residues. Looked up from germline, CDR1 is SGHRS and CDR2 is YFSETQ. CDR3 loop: CASSPGLAGGLGTQYF.

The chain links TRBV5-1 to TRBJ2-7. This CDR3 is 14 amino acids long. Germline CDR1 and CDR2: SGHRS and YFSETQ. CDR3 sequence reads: CASSLAQPTYEQYF.